The 19 T cell receptor beta chains below were found in one sample sequenced in a study of vaccination effects on CD4 cells after COVID-19. TCRdb's table, derived via immunoSEQ multiplex PCR, lists solely in-frame clones and lacks some. Among about 14,000 clones listed, around 78% were seen once. These TCRs' antigens remain unknown. Ahead of sequencing, the ViraFEST assay grew antigen-specific CD4+ T cells using viral peptide pools. Investigators separated out CD4+ T cells once 10 days of culture had passed. A positive SARS-CoV-2 PCR test fell between March and December 2020. Each person got two doses of an mRNA SARS-CoV-2 vaccine, BNT162b2 or mRNA-1273. The source material was CD4+ T cells from PBMCs cultured with HCoV-NL63 spike peptides, sampled after COVID-19 vaccination. These receptors originate from a human donor who had a prior SARS-CoV-2 infection.

CDR3 amino acids: CASSTNGLNYGYTF. CDR3 coding DNA: TGTGCCAGCAGCACCAACGGATTAAACTATGGCTACACCTTC. The chain has TRBV9 and TRBJ1-2; no definite D call. CDR3 length: 14 residues. Germline loops: CDR1 SGDLS, CDR2 YYNGEE. V lost 4 bases and J lost 2, with 12 bases in between.

The rearrangement uses TRBV7-3 and TRBJ2-1, with 9 bases matching TRBD2. The CDR3 has 21 residues. With V trimmed by 5 bases and J by 3 bases, 23 bases remained unmatched. CDR1 and CDR2 from the germline V gene are SGHTA and FQGTGA. CDR3 in DNA: TGTGCCAGCAGCCCCTCCCCTGGGGAGCGGGGGGCCGCCAACTACTACAATGAGCAGTTCTTC. It yields the protein CASSPSPGERGAANYYNEQFF.

The rearrangement joins TRBV18 to TRBJ1-4; 8 bases line up with TRBD1. With V trimmed by 0 bases and J by 8 bases, 8 bases remained unmatched. The CDR3 totals 16 residues. Germline V gene lookup returns CDR1 KGHSH and CDR2 LQKENI. CDR3 region: CASSPPQTGVGEKLFF. CDR3 in DNA: TGTGCCAGCTCACCACCCCAGACAGGGGTAGGAGAAAAACTGTTTTTT. Full variable domain (remainder filled in from reference TRBV18 and TRBJ1-4): NAGVMQNPRHLVRRRGQEARLRCSPMKGHSHVYWYRQLPEEGLKFMVYLQKENIIDESGMPKERFSAEFPKEGPSILRIQQVVRGDSAAYFCASSPPQTGVGEKLFFGSGTQLSVL.

The chain employs TRBV7-3 and TRBJ2-3, with D possibly being TRBD1 or TRBD2 (5 bases each). The V gene's germline CDR1 is SGHTA and CDR2 FQGTGA. The CDR3 has 14 amino acids. Trimming pared 1 base from V and 1 base from J, leaving 6 bases between. The CDR3 DNA is TGTGCCAGCAGCTTAATGGGGGGCACAGATACGCAGTATTTT. As protein: CASSLMGGTDTQYF.

The chain uses TRBV6-5 and TRBJ2-1; possible D gene TRBD2, 6 bases. The V end was cut by 6 bases, the J end by 2 bases, with 11 bases between. Looked up from germline, CDR1 is MNHEY and CDR2 is SVGAGI. The CDR3 sequence is 14 residues long. CDR3: CASSPGLAYNEQFF. The DNA for the CDR3 is TGTGCCAGCAGCCCGGGACTGGCCTACAATGAGCAGTTCTTC.

The chain uses TRBV2 and TRBJ2-4; 7 bases are a match to TRBD1. Trimming at V came to 4 bases and at J to 6 bases, leaving 6 bases not matched to a gene. The V gene's germline CDR1 is SNHLY and CDR2 FYNNEI. The CDR3 consists of 14 residues. The CDR3 sequence: CASSGLRQGNIQYF. As DNA, the CDR3 is TGTGCCAGCAGTGGACTTAGACAGGGAAACATTCAGTACTTC.

This chain uses TRBV4-3 with TRBJ2-1, with D tentatively TRBD1 (5 bases). V was trimmed by 0 bases and J by 5 bases, leaving 11 bases between them. The germline CDR1 and CDR2 sequences are LGHNA and YSLEER. The CDR3 is 15 amino acids. The CDR3 DNA reads as TGCGCCAGCAGCCAAGATCGTAGGGGTAACAATGAGCAGTTCTTC. Its protein product is CASSQDRRGNNEQFF.

The rearrangement joins TRBV6-5 to TRBJ2-7; 10 nucleotides align to TRBD1. Germline CDR1 is MNHEY and CDR2 is SVGAGI. This CDR3 is built from 14 residues. V gave up 6 bases and J gave up 5 bases; unmatched junction bases: 7. CDR3 sequence (DNA): TGTGCCAGCAGACGGGACAGGGGAACCCACGAGCAGTACTTC. Protein: CASRRDRGTHEQYF.

The chain combines TRBV7-9 with TRBJ2-7; weak D call: TRBD1 (5 bases). Trimming cost V 7 bases and J 3 bases, with 13 bases left between them. The germline gives CDR1 SEHNR, CDR2 FQNEAQ (reference sequence). The CDR3 totals 13 residues. CDR3 DNA sequence: TGTGCCAGCACCAGAAGGGGCAGCTACGAGCAGTACTTC. This gives the protein CASTRRGSYEQYF.

This clone came up a few times. This chain links TRBV2 with TRBJ2-5, with D unclear. The CDR3 loop spans 12 amino acids. V shed 7 bases and J shed 4 bases, with 10 bases lying between them. CDR1 is SNHLY, CDR2 FYNNEI, per germline. Written as DNA, the CDR3 is TGTGCCAGCACCTCCGTGGGAGAGACCCAGTACTTC. This encodes CASTSVGETQYF.

This clone has a handful of counts. The V and J genes are TRBV10-3 and TRBJ2-2; 13 nucleotides match TRBD2. This CDR3 has 17 residues. Germline loops: CDR1 ENHRY, CDR2 SYGVKD. V gave up 5 bases and J gave up 0 bases; unmatched junction bases: 3. The CDR3 reads CAISPTSGGPNTGELFF. The DNA of the CDR3 is TGTGCCATCAGTCCGACTAGCGGGGGGCCGAACACCGGGGAGCTGTTTTTT.

This clone turned up a few times. The gene calls are TRBV7-9 and TRBJ1-2; D is undetermined. The CDR3 runs 12 residues. Germline V gene data show CDR1 as SEHNR and CDR2 as FQNEAQ (reference sequence). The V end was cut by 5 bases, the J end by 8 bases, with 12 bases between. CDR3 region: CASSPQVGGYTF. The CDR3, as DNA: TGTGCCAGCAGCCCTCAGGTGGGCGGCTACACCTTC.

The rearrangement links TRBV30 to TRBJ2-5; 14 bases map to TRBD2. Germline-derived CDR1 and CDR2 are GTSNPN and SVGIG (reference sequence). V shed 1 base, J shed 2 bases, and the junction held 6 bases outside the gene matches. The CDR3 has 17 amino acids. The CDR3 region has the DNA TGTGCCTGGAGTGCCGGACTAGCGGGAGGAGTACAAGAGACCCAGTACTTC. Translation gives CAWSAGLAGGVQETQYF.

The chain uses TRBV2 and TRBJ1-1; no firm D call. The CDR3 covers 14 residues. V was pared by 4 bases and J by 0 bases, with 9 bases between. Germline CDR1 and CDR2: SNHLY and FYNNEI. In nucleotides, the CDR3 is TGTGCCAGCAGTGGGGTATCAGTGAACACTGAAGCTTTCTTT. It codes for CASSGVSVNTEAFF.

The chain links TRBV9 to TRBJ2-1; 8 bases match TRBD2. V gave up 4 bases and J gave up 9 bases; unmatched junction bases: 12. The germline V gene encodes CDR1 SGDLS and CDR2 YYNGEE. This CDR3 contains 15 residues. CDR3 residues: CASSSSSGGAGEQFF. In DNA form, the CDR3 reads TGTGCCAGCAGCTCTAGCTCCGGGGGGGCCGGTGAGCAGTTCTTC.

This rearrangement joins TRBV6-6 to TRBJ2-5, with TRBD2 identical over 11 bases. The V segment lost 7 bases and the J segment 5 bases; nucleotides outside the gene matches: 9. CDR1 is MNHNY and CDR2 is SVGAGI in the germline V gene (reference sequence). The CDR3 length is 15 residues. CDR3 protein: CASTLSGRARETQYF. The DNA for the CDR3 is TGTGCCAGCACCCTTAGCGGGAGGGCCCGGGAGACCCAGTACTTC.

The chain couples TRBV1 to TRBJ2-7; the D segment call TRBD2 is taken from the table without a DNA check. TRBV1 is given as a pseudogene. This CDR3 has 15 residues. The CDR3 here is CTSSLFSSRGYEQYF. The CDR3 DNA follows: TGCACCAGCAGTCTCTTCTCGTCCCGGGGTTACGAGCAGTACTTC.

V and J are TRBV18 and TRBJ2-3, with D possibly being TRBD1 or TRBD2 (5 bases each). This CDR3 has 14 amino acids. The germline V and J ends were trimmed by 0 bases and 5 bases, with 9 bases remaining between them. The V gene's germline CDR1 is KGHSH and CDR2 LQKENI. The CDR3: CASSPPPGRDTQYF. In nucleotides, the CDR3 is TGTGCCAGCTCACCACCGCCGGGACGAGATACGCAGTATTTT. Together with reference TRBV18 and TRBJ2-3, the CDR3 gives the full variable domain: NAGVMQNPRHLVRRRGQEARLRCSPMKGHSHVYWYRQLPEEGLKFMVYLQKENIIDESGMPKERFSAEFPKEGPSILRIQQVVRGDSAAYFCASSPPPGRDTQYFGPGTRLTVL.

This clone was seen only a few times. The V call is TRBV24-1, the J call TRBJ2-1; 14 bases map to TRBD2. Germline V gene data show CDR1 as KGHDR and CDR2 as SFDVKD. The CDR3 extends over 17 amino acids. J was trimmed by 7 bases and V by 0 bases; bases with no gene match: 4. The CDR3 is CATSDLVTSGRGNEQFF. CDR3 bases: TGTGCCACCAGTGATTTGGTGACTAGCGGGAGGGGAAATGAGCAGTTCTTC.